Each of the 28 T cell receptor beta chains below was sequenced from the same sample in a study of T cell responses to AZD1222 COVID-19 vaccine. The protocol was immunoSEQ multiplex PCR, while the TCRdb copy is restricted to in-frame clones and leaves out a portion. The repertoire holds 97,000 or so clones, with 84% as singletons. This material consisted of peripheral blood, taken on day 0 of AZD1222 vaccination. These receptors all come from an adult in good health.

This clone occurred once. V gene TRBV28 combines with J gene TRBJ1-2; TRBD1 agrees at 8 bases. Trimming removed 4 bases from V and 6 bases from J; junction bases left unmatched: 7. The CDR3 is made up of 14 amino acids. Per the germline V gene, CDR1 is MDHEN and CDR2 is SYDVKM. CDR3 in DNA: TGTGCCAGCAGTTCTTTTGGCAGGGGGCATGGCTACACCTTC. This codes for CASSSFGRGHGYTF.

The chain uses TRBV11-2 and TRBJ2-5; D not certain. The germline V and J ends were trimmed by 6 bases and 4 bases, with 18 bases remaining between them. Germline CDR1 and CDR2: SGHAT and FQNNGV. This CDR3 region has 15 residues. The CDR3 reads CASRGNSLGIETQYF. As DNA, the CDR3 is TGTGCCAGCAGAGGGAACAGCCTGGGCATAGAGACCCAGTACTTC.

CDR3 DNA sequence: TGCGCCAGCAGCCAGGAGGCAGGGGGCAATGAAAAACTGTTTTTT. It yields the protein CASSQEAGGNEKLFF. V usage is TRBV4-3 and J usage is TRBJ1-4, with 8 bases fitting TRBD1. V was clipped by 3 bases and J by 5 bases; unmatched bases: 5. The CDR3 is 15 amino acids. The germline V gene encodes CDR1 LGHNA and CDR2 YSLEER.

This clone was seen once. This chain joins TRBV7-2 and TRBJ2-2; D could derive from TRBD1 or TRBD2 (5 bases each). Germline CDR1 SGHTA, CDR2 FQGNSA. The V gene lost 2 bases and the J gene lost 6 bases, with 13 bases spanning the gap. The CDR3 consists of 15 residues. DNA for the CDR3: TGTGCCAGCAGCTTAATTTTCGGGGCCGCCGGGGAGCTGTTTTTT. Protein product: CASSLIFGAAGELFF.

This chain links TRBV2 with TRBJ2-3; 13 bases are a match to TRBD2. The junction had 4 bases not matched to a gene; V was cut back by 4 bases and J by 6 bases. The CDR3 runs 15 residues. Germline values: CDR1 SNHLY, CDR2 FYNNEI. The CDR3: CASSGLGLAGDTQYF. The CDR3 DNA reads TGTGCCAGCAGTGGGTTGGGACTAGCGGGGGATACGCAGTATTTT.

This clone is a singleton in its sample. This chain joins TRBV4-3 and TRBJ2-1, with D possibly being TRBD2 (5 bases). Germline V gene lookup returns CDR1 LGHNA and CDR2 YSLEER. Trimming took 0 bases from V and 8 from J, leaving 14 bases between them. CDR3 length equals 15 residues. CDR3 bases: TGCGCCAGCAGCCAAGATTTCTTAGGGCGGGATGAGCAGTTCTTC. The encoded protein is CASSQDFLGRDEQFF.

The chain uses TRBV29-1 and TRBJ1-1; D not resolved. Per the germline V gene, CDR1 is SQVTM and CDR2 is ANQGSEA. V was shortened by 2 bases and J by 1 base, with 8 bases between the two germline ends. CDR3 length: 13 amino acids. The CDR3 DNA is TGCAGCGTTGAAAGGGTCCCGAACACTGAAGCTTTCTTT. Its protein is CSVERVPNTEAFF.

The chain employs TRBV29-1 and TRBJ1-5, with 7 bases matching TRBD1. The germline V gene has CDR1 SQVTM and CDR2 ANQGSEA. J lost 0 bases, V lost 6 bases, and 2 bases had no gene match. The CDR3 loop spans 13 amino acids. The chain's CDR3 is CSVQGDSNQPQHF. For the CDR3, the DNA is TGCAGCGTCCAGGGGGATAGCAATCAGCCCCAGCATTTT. The full variable domain, its missing parts supplied by reference TRBV29-1 and TRBJ1-5, is SAVISQKPSRDICQRGTSLTIQCQVDSQVTMMFWYRQQPGQSLTLIATANQGSEATYESGFVIDKFPISRPNLTFSTLTVSNMSPEDSSIYLCSVQGDSNQPQHFGDGTRLSIL.

The V call is TRBV4-1, the J call TRBJ1-2; D ambiguous. V lost 1 base and J lost 6, with 15 bases in between. The CDR3 runs to 15 residues. Germline assignment: CDR1 MGHRA and CDR2 YSYEKL. The CDR3 DNA reads TGCGCCAGCAGCCAAGGTCATCGTCAGAGGGATGGCTACACCTTC. Translated: CASSQGHRQRDGYTF.

Ten or more counts support this clone. The chain links TRBV5-1 to TRBJ2-5; 8 positions agree with TRBD1. Germline CDR1 and CDR2: SGHRS and YFSETQ. CDR3 length: 15 amino acids. V trimming: 3 bases; J trimming: 1 base; junction bases outside the gene matches: 5. CDR3 in DNA: TGCGCCAGCAGCTCGGACAGGGTAGGCCAAGAGACCCAGTACTTC. Its protein is CASSSDRVGQETQYF.

This rearrangement joins TRBV24-1 to TRBJ2-7; D may be TRBD1 (6 bases). The CDR3 consists of 17 residues. Germline V lookup: CDR1 KGHDR, CDR2 SFDVKD. Trimming pared 5 bases from V and 2 bases from J, leaving 21 bases between. For the CDR3, the DNA is TGTGCCACCAGTGTAGGACAGTTTGGATCAGGGACCTACGAGCAGTACTTC. It specifies CATSVGQFGSGTYEQYF.

The gene calls are TRBV5-5 and TRBJ2-7; TRBD1 aligns across 7 bases. The CDR3 runs to 16 residues. CDR1 and CDR2 (germline): SGHKS, YYEKEE (reference sequence). After removal of 2 bases from V and 3 bases from J, the junction contained 11 bases not matched to a gene. The chain's CDR3 is CASSFLGTVGLYEQYF. CDR3 DNA: TGTGCCAGCAGCTTTTTAGGGACAGTTGGTCTCTACGAGCAGTACTTC. Full variable domain (remainder filled in from reference TRBV5-5 and TRBJ2-7): DAGVTQSPTHLIKTRGQQVTLRCSPISGHKSVSWYQQVLGQGPQFIFQYYEKEERGRGNFPDRFSARQFPNYSSELNVNALLLGDSALYLCASSFLGTVGLYEQYFGPGTRLTVT.

The genes are TRBV6-6 and TRBJ2-2; D not certain. Germline CDR1 is MNHNY and CDR2 is SVGAGI (reference sequence). V shed 7 bases and J shed 0 bases, with 9 bases lying between them. CDR3 length: 14 amino acids. This chain's CDR3 is CASKSSANTGELFF. The CDR3 DNA sequence: TGTGCCAGCAAATCCTCCGCGAACACCGGGGAGCTGTTTTTT.

V and J are TRBV5-1 and TRBJ2-5, with D unresolved. This CDR3 comprises 15 residues. CDR1 and CDR2 from the germline V gene are SGHRS and YFSETQ. Trimming stripped 0 bases from V and 4 bases from J, with 13 bases between. Written as DNA, the CDR3 is TGCGCCAGCAGCTTGGCGGAAAGAAGAGGAGAGACCCAGTACTTC. The encoded protein is CASSLAERRGETQYF.

The rearrangement uses TRBV7-2 and TRBJ2-7; no clear D. The CDR3 consists of 12 residues. V was cut by 1 base and J by 6 bases, with 7 bases left in between. Germline CDR1 reads SGHTA; CDR2 reads FQGNSA. The CDR3 sequence: CASSLEVGEQYV. The CDR3 DNA reads TGTGCCAGCAGCTTAGAGGTGGGCGAGCAGTACGTC.

The sample holds one count of this clone. The chain carries TRBV29-1 and TRBJ2-3; 7 nucleotides line up with TRBD2. The germline gives CDR1 SQVTM, CDR2 ANQGSEA. The J segment lost 2 bases and the V segment lost 8 bases, leaving 10 bases of the junction unmatched. The CDR3 is made up of 14 amino acids. The CDR3 nucleotides are TGCAGCACCTCCTCGGGGAGGGCCACAGATACGCAGTATTTT. It is translated as CSTSSGRATDTQYF.

This clone came up once. The chain combines TRBV6-1 with TRBJ1-2; a possible D gene is TRBD1 (6 bases). Germline V CDR1 and CDR2: MNHNS, SASEGT. The CDR3 runs 16 residues. Between the trimmed V and J ends, which lost 1 base and 6 bases, there was a span of 18 bases. This CDR3 is CASSEVSLGRGHGYTF. The CDR3, as DNA: TGTGCCAGCAGTGAAGTGTCTTTAGGCAGGGGCCATGGCTACACCTTC.

The genes are TRBV12-5 and TRBJ1-1; 7 positions agree with TRBD1. V lost 7 bases to trimming and J lost 4 bases; unmatched junction nucleotides: 6. Germline V CDR1 and CDR2: LGHNT, FRNRAP. CDR3 length: 13 amino acids. Written as DNA, the CDR3 is TGTGCTAGTGCTCGGGACAGAGGCACTGAAGCTTTCTTT. This sequence encodes CASARDRGTEAFF. The whole variable domain, filled in from reference TRBV12-5 and TRBJ1-1, reads DARVTQTPRHKVTEMGQEVTMRCQPILGHNTVFWYRQTMMQGLELLAYFRNRAPLDDSGMPKDRFSAEMPDATLATLKIQPSEPRDSAVYFCASARDRGTEAFFGQGTRLTVV.

The chain employs TRBV5-8 and TRBJ2-7; D call uncertain. The germline V gene encodes CDR1 SGHTS and CDR2 YDEGEE. This CDR3 has 12 amino acids. V lost 4 bases and J 3 bases, leaving 8 bases between the germline ends. CDR3 nucleotide sequence: TGTGCCAGCAGCGGGGAAGGCTACGAGCAGTACTTC. The encoded protein is CASSGEGYEQYF.

The chain employs TRBV7-2 and TRBJ2-7; 7 bases are shared with TRBD1. Trimming cost V 5 bases and J 3 bases; bases outside gene matches: 4. The CDR3 is made up of 13 amino acids. Germline CDR1 SGHTA, CDR2 FQGNSA. The CDR3, as DNA: TGTGCCAGCAGCGACTCAGGGGGCTACGAGCAGTACTTC. Translated: CASSDSGGYEQYF.

The V call is TRBV7-2, the J call TRBJ1-1, with D possibly TRBD1 on 5 matching bases. Trimming pared 5 bases from V and 1 base from J, leaving 14 bases between. The CDR3 has 15 amino acids. Germline CDR1 is SGHTA and CDR2 is FQGNSA. The CDR3 loop reads CASSAYAGRNTEAFF. The CDR3 DNA sequence: TGTGCCAGCAGCGCCTATGCGGGGCGGAACACTGAAGCTTTCTTT.

This chain links TRBV28 with TRBJ1-1, with D tentatively TRBD1 (6 bases). The CDR3 extends over 13 amino acids. V lost 7 bases to trimming and J lost 5 bases, with 14 bases between them. Germline loops: CDR1 MDHEN, CDR2 SYDVKM. The CDR3: CASTPGGGTEAFF. The DNA of the CDR3 is TGTGCCAGCACCCCTGGAGGGGGGACTGAAGCTTTCTTT.

Note on this clone: Distinct nucleotide sequences in the sample also encode this CDR3. The chain uses TRBV20-1 and TRBJ1-5; the D is unclear. The V gene lost 3 bases and the J gene lost 0 bases, with 6 bases spanning the gap. The CDR3 covers 13 residues. CDR1 and CDR2 (germline): DFQATT, SNEGSKA (reference sequence). The DNA of the CDR3 is TGCAGTGCTAGTTTAGGTAGCAATCAGCCCCAGCATTTT. Translating gives CSASLGSNQPQHF.

This rearrangement joins TRBV29-1 to TRBJ2-5; 10 bases are shared with TRBD2. The CDR3 is 18 residues long. The J segment lost 1 base and the V segment lost 4 bases, leaving 15 bases of the junction unmatched. Germline-derived CDR1 and CDR2 are SQVTM and ANQGSEA. Written as DNA, the CDR3 is TGCAGCGTTGGTGGGGGTGCGGAACTAGCGGGGAGCCAAGAGACCCAGTACTTC. Encoded protein: CSVGGGAELAGSQETQYF. Together with reference TRBV29-1 and TRBJ2-5, the CDR3 gives the full variable domain: SAVISQKPSRDICQRGTSLTIQCQVDSQVTMMFWYRQQPGQSLTLIATANQGSEATYESGFVIDKFPISRPNLTFSTLTVSNMSPEDSSIYLCSVGGGAELAGSQETQYFGPGTRLLVL.

The rearrangement links TRBV7-9 to TRBJ1-5; a possible D gene is TRBD1 (6 bases). CDR1 is SEHNR, CDR2 FQNEAQ, per germline (reference sequence). The CDR3 covers 15 residues. Between the trimmed V and J ends, which lost 4 bases and 4 bases, there was a span of 14 bases. CDR3 amino acids: CASSSPGAPNQPQHF. CDR3 sequence (DNA): TGTGCCAGCAGCTCCCCGGGGGCGCCGAATCAGCCCCAGCATTTT.

The chain links TRBV21-1 to TRBJ1-4; TRBD1, as called in the table, went unchecked against the DNA. TRBV21-1 represents a pseudogene. CDR3 length equals 18 residues. The CDR3 DNA sequence: TGTGCCAGCAGCGGACACAGGGGGCGTTATTCAACTAATGAAAAACTGTTTTTT. This sequence encodes CASSGHRGRYSTNEKLFF.

The count of this clone is one. The chain links TRBV18 to TRBJ2-3; D might be TRBD1 or TRBD2, each matching 6 bases. The CDR3 is 13 amino acids. Trimming shortened V by 8 bases and J by 3 bases, and 12 bases separated the two germline ends. Germline CDR1 and CDR2: KGHSH and LQKENI. The CDR3 is CASRGGGTDTQYF. The CDR3 nucleotides read TGTGCCAGCCGCGGAGGGGGGACAGATACGCAGTATTTT. Looking up the rest from reference TRBV18 and TRBJ2-3 gives the full variable domain: NAGVMQNPRHLVRRRGQEARLRCSPMKGHSHVYWYRQLPEEGLKFMVYLQKENIIDESGMPKERFSAEFPKEGPSILRIQQVVRGDSAAYFCASRGGGTDTQYFGPGTRLTVL.

This chain connects TRBV24-1 to TRBJ1-2; 7 bases line up with TRBD1. The V segment lost 4 bases and the J segment 8 bases; nucleotides outside the gene matches: 9. The length of the CDR3 is 14 residues. Germline V gives CDR1 KGHDR, CDR2 SFDVKD. CDR3 nucleotide sequence: TGTGCCACCAGTGACCCTGACAGGGTCGACGGCTACACCTTC. This codes for CATSDPDRVDGYTF.